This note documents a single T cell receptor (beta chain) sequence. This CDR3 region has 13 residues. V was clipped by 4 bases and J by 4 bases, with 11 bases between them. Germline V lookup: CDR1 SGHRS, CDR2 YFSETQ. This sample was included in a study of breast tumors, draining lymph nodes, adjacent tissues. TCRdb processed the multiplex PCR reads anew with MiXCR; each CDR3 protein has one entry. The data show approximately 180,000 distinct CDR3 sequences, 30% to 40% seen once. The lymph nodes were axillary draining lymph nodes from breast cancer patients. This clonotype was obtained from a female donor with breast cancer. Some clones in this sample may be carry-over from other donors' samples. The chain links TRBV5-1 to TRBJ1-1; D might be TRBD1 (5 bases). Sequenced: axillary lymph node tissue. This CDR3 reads CASSPGGATEAFF. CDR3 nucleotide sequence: TGCGCCAGCAGCCCGGGTGGGGCCACTGAAGCTTTCTTT.